This TCR beta chain comes out of a study of identical twins. Study outcomes and limitations: Invariant populations such as MAIT and iNKT cells could partly muddle zero-insertion analyses. Insertions were reduced in abundant cord blood beta clonotypes but not in memory repertoires. There was more out-of-frame TCR alpha sharing in monozygotic twins than models estimated.

A universal primer site was created by template switching, with the cDNA bearing unique molecular identifiers. TCRdb recomputed calls from the 5' RACE reads with MiXCR, one row per CDR3 protein. Of around 670,000 distinct CDR3 sequences in the sample, roughly 6% were seen once. As regards this clonotype: Its specificity is not known.

There are 13 residues in the CDR3. Trimming pared 2 bases from V and 16 bases from J, leaving 18 bases between. From germline, CDR1 is SGHAT and CDR2 FQNNGV. Sequenced material: naive T cells sorted from blood. The source of this sequence is a young man in good health. This chain joins TRBV11-2 and TRBJ1-3; D might be TRBD1 (6 bases). CDR3 nucleotide sequence: TGTGCCAGCAGCTTAATGGGTGGCCGGGACACCTATTTT. Its protein product is CASSLMGGRDTYF. The whole variable domain, filled in from reference TRBV11-2 and TRBJ1-3, reads EAGVAQSPRYKIIEKRQSVAFWCNPISGHATLYWYQQILGQGPKLLIQFQNNGVVDDSQLPKDRFSAERLKGVDSTLKIQPAKLEDSAVYLCASSLMGGRDTYFGEGSWLTVV.